The sequence of this TCR beta chain was determined in a study of blood T cells in healthy people across ages. The CDR3 is 15 amino acids. CDR1 and CDR2 from the germline V gene are ENHRY and SYGVKD. Trimming shortened V by 8 bases and J by 1 base, and 17 bases separated the two germline ends. Next came a second PCR, run for roughly 7 to 12 cycles, which used a sample-barcoded 5' primer along with a J-beta primer mix. Each of the cDNA molecules was tagged by a template-switch adaptor with 12 random nucleotides. TCRdb reanalysed the 5' RACE reads using MiXCR and keeps one entry per CDR3 protein. The sample consists of roughly 1,800,000 distinct CDR3 sequences, roughly 50% of them appearing once.

The V call is TRBV10-3, the J call TRBJ1-1; D remains ambiguous. Sequenced: blood. This TCR was sampled from a woman aged 40 to 50 in good health. The CDR3 nucleotides read TGTGCCATCGGATTAGGAGGGTCCAAGAACACTGAAGCTTTCTTT. Translating it yields CAIGLGGSKNTEAFF.